These 32 T cell receptor beta chains came from one sample sequenced in a study of T cell responses to AZD1222 COVID-19 vaccine. The repertoire was sequenced with immunoSEQ multiplex PCR; TCRdb's copy has only in-frame clones and lacks some. The sample yields some 40,000 clones, about four fifths seen once. Sequencing was performed on peripheral blood, taken 28 days after the second dose of the MenACWY control vaccine. These receptors all stem from an adult who received the MenACWY meningococcal vaccine as a control.

The V and J genes are TRBV11-3 and TRBJ2-1, with D possibly being TRBD2 (7 bases). Per the germline V gene, CDR1 is SGHNT and CDR2 is YENEEA. The germline V and J ends were trimmed by 2 bases and 4 bases, with 12 bases remaining between them. The CDR3 has 15 amino acids. In DNA form, the CDR3 reads TGTGCCAGCAGCTTATCACAGGGAGGGTACAATGAGCAGTTCTTC. It translates to CASSLSQGGYNEQFF.

The chain couples TRBV19 to TRBJ2-3; D not certain. Germline values: CDR1 LNHDA, CDR2 SQIVND (reference sequence). Trimming stripped 7 bases from V and 0 bases from J, with 20 bases between. The CDR3 spans 17 residues. The DNA for the CDR3 is TGTGCCAGTACCCCGTGGATGGGGTCGAGGAGCACAGATACGCAGTATTTT. It yields the protein CASTPWMGSRSTDTQYF.

The rearrangement joins TRBV29-1 to TRBJ2-6; TRBD1 might be the D (5 bases). The CDR3 is 15 residues long. The V end was cut by 5 bases, the J end by 0 bases, with 11 bases between. CDR1 and CDR2 (germline): SQVTM, ANQGSEA. In DNA, the CDR3 is TGCAGCGTTACTACAGGCTTCTCTGGGGCCAACGTCCTGACTTTC. Translation gives CSVTTGFSGANVLTF.

Only one count was recorded for this clone. The chain is built from TRBV20-1 and TRBJ1-1; D is ambiguous. Trimming took 3 bases from V and 11 from J, leaving 13 bases between them. The CDR3 runs to 11 residues. Germline V gene lookup returns CDR1 DFQATT and CDR2 SNEGSKA (reference sequence). The CDR3 protein is CSASHSLLAFF. CDR3 sequence (DNA): TGCAGTGCTAGTCATTCTCTCCTGGCTTTCTTT.

This clone turned up a few times. Other DNA sequences in this specimen translate into the identical CDR3. The chain has TRBV27 and TRBJ2-3, with D maybe TRBD2 (5 bases). CDR1 and CDR2 from the germline V gene are MNHEY and SMNVEV (reference sequence). The ends were cut back, 5 bases at V and 1 base at J, with 10 bases in the middle. The CDR3 runs to 14 residues. The CDR3 DNA reads TGTGCCAGCAGTACACGAGGGCGCACAGATACGCAGTATTTT. This gives the protein CASSTRGRTDTQYF.

V and J are TRBV19 and TRBJ1-2, with D possibly being TRBD1 (6 bases). Trimming removed 7 bases from V and 4 bases from J, with 16 bases in between. Looked up from germline, CDR1 is LNHDA and CDR2 is SQIVND (reference sequence). The CDR3 is 14 residues long. CDR3 bases: TGTGCCAGTACCCCGACAGGAGGCTCCTATGGCTACACCTTC. Translating it yields CASTPTGGSYGYTF.

The V and J genes are TRBV5-1 and TRBJ1-1; D possibly corresponds to TRBD1 (6 bases). Germline V gene sequence: CDR1 SGHRS, CDR2 YFSETQ. Trimming cost V 5 bases and J 1 base, with 21 bases left between them. This CDR3 is built from 17 residues. As DNA, the CDR3 is TGCGCCAGCAGACCCCGGGGGCCACCTAAATCGAACACTGAAGCTTTCTTT. It codes for CASRPRGPPKSNTEAFF.

The rearrangement uses TRBV18 and TRBJ1-6; 7 bases fit TRBD1. Germline CDR1 and CDR2: KGHSH and LQKENI. The V gene end was trimmed by 3 bases and the J gene end by 0 bases; junction bases not matched to a gene: 2. This CDR3 is 16 amino acids long. CDR3 residues: CASSPGQSSYNSPLHF. DNA for the CDR3: TGTGCCAGCTCACCGGGACAGAGCTCCTATAATTCACCCCTCCACTTT. Full variable domain (outside the CDR3, taken from reference TRBV18 and TRBJ1-6): NAGVMQNPRHLVRRRGQEARLRCSPMKGHSHVYWYRQLPEEGLKFMVYLQKENIIDESGMPKERFSAEFPKEGPSILRIQQVVRGDSAAYFCASSPGQSSYNSPLHFGNGTRLTVT.

This clone was seen only a few times. The genes are TRBV3-1 (or the pseudogene TRBV3-2) and TRBJ2-2; D is undetermined. The CDR3 runs 15 residues. In germline, CDR1 is LGHDT, CDR2 YNNKEL (reference sequence). The V gene lost 1 base and the J gene lost 4 bases, with 10 bases spanning the gap. The DNA for the CDR3 is TGTGCCAGCAGCCAAGGTGGAGAAATCACCGGGGAGCTGTTTTTT. The encoded protein is CASSQGGEITGELFF.

V and J are TRBV5-1 and TRBJ1-2; D perhaps matches TRBD1 (6 bases). The CDR3 is 12 amino acids. In germline, CDR1 is SGHRS, CDR2 YFSETQ. V dropped 5 bases and J dropped 6 bases, with 11 bases sitting between them. CDR3 DNA sequence: TGCGCCAGCAGTTCTGGGGGCAATGGCTACACCTTC. Protein: CASSSGGNGYTF.

The CDR3 sequence: CASSLSGSSYNEQFF. DNA for the CDR3: TGCGCCAGCAGCTTGTCGGGGAGCTCCTACAATGAGCAGTTCTTC. This chain links TRBV5-1 with TRBJ2-1; a possible D gene is TRBD2 (5 bases). V was shortened by 1 base and J by 0 bases, with 8 bases between the two germline ends. This CDR3 has 15 residues. The germline gives CDR1 SGHRS, CDR2 YFSETQ.

The table lists this clone with a few counts. This chain connects TRBV5-1 to TRBJ2-2, with D possibly TRBD1 on 5 matching bases. The length of the CDR3 is 12 residues. V lost 8 bases to trimming and J lost 7 bases, with 12 bases between them. CDR1 is SGHRS, CDR2 YFSETQ, per germline. This CDR3 is CASQGHDGELFF. DNA of the CDR3: TGCGCCAGTCAGGGTCATGACGGGGAGCTGTTTTTT.

This clone showed up just once. This chain connects TRBV5-1 to TRBJ1-2; D possibly corresponds to TRBD1 (5 bases). In germline, CDR1 is SGHRS, CDR2 YFSETQ. This CDR3 is built from 13 residues. Trimming left V 4 bases short and J 4 bases short, with 11 bases between. CDR3 nucleotide sequence: TGCGCCAGCAGCCTCGACAGACTCTATGGCTACACCTTC. Amino acids: CASSLDRLYGYTF. Full variable domain (missing parts from reference TRBV5-1 and TRBJ1-2): KAGVTQTPRYLIKTRGQQVTLSCSPISGHRSVSWYQQTPGQGLQFLFEYFSETQRNKGNFPGRFSGRQFSNSRSEMNVSTLELGDSALYLCASSLDRLYGYTFGSGTRLTVV.

The rearrangement links TRBV10-3 to TRBJ1-5; unclear D gene. CDR1 is ENHRY, CDR2 SYGVKD, per germline. The CDR3 is 13 residues long. With 5 bases removed from V and 4 bases from J, the gap between germline ends came to 9 bases. CDR3 region: CAISKDLNQPQHF. CDR3 coding DNA: TGTGCCATCAGTAAAGACTTGAATCAGCCCCAGCATTTT.

This clone was counted a single time. The chain combines TRBV6-5 with TRBJ1-3; TRBD1 might be the D (5 bases). The V gene lost 7 bases and the J gene lost 2 bases, with 9 bases spanning the gap. Germline V gene data show CDR1 as MNHEY and CDR2 as SVGAGI. The CDR3 spans 13 residues. In nucleotides, the CDR3 is TGTGCCAGCACCATGGGGGCTGGAAACACCATATATTTT. Protein sequence: CASTMGAGNTIYF.

J is TRBJ2-5 and V is TRBV30, with no clear D. The V and J ends lost 4 bases and 1 base respectively, with 10 bases between them. The V gene's germline CDR1 is GTSNPN and CDR2 SVGIG (reference sequence). The CDR3 runs to 13 residues. The DNA for the CDR3 is TGTGCCTGGAAGGGCCTTTCCCAAGAGACCCAGTACTTC. Amino acid sequence: CAWKGLSQETQYF.

The chain couples TRBV10-3 to TRBJ1-1; D uncertain. The germline V gene has CDR1 ENHRY and CDR2 SYGVKD. Trimming removed 6 bases at V and 6 bases at J, with 14 bases between. The CDR3 is made up of 13 amino acids. The chain's CDR3 is CAISSKGWAEAFF. The CDR3 coding sequence is TGTGCCATCAGCTCCAAGGGATGGGCTGAAGCTTTCTTT.

The rearrangement links TRBV19 to TRBJ1-3; TRBD1 agrees at 8 bases. Germline V gives CDR1 LNHDA, CDR2 SQIVND (reference sequence). The ends lost 10 bases at V and 5 bases at J; junction bases unmatched: 4. The CDR3 spans 12 residues. For the CDR3, the DNA is TGTGCCACACAGGGGGTCCGAAACACCATATATTTT. It codes for CATQGVRNTIYF.

V is TRBV5-6 and J is TRBJ1-3, with 8 bases matching TRBD1. Trimming removed 1 base from V and 5 bases from J; junction bases left unmatched: 8. The CDR3 is made up of 16 amino acids. CDR1 and CDR2 from the germline V gene are SGHDT and YYEEEE. CDR3 amino acids: CASSLRGTGLRNTIYF. The DNA for the CDR3 is TGTGCCAGCAGCTTGAGAGGGACAGGACTAAGAAACACCATATATTTT.

The CDR3 DNA is TGCGCCAGCAGCCTGCTAGCGGGAGGTAACAATGAGCAGTTCTTC. Translation: CASSLLAGGNNEQFF. J is TRBJ2-1 and V is TRBV4-1; 11 nucleotides align to TRBD2. The CDR3 extends over 15 amino acids. V shed 4 bases and J 5 bases; nucleotides not matched to a gene: 4. The germline V gene has CDR1 MGHRA and CDR2 YSYEKL.

V is TRBV7-9 and J is TRBJ1-1; D unresolved. CDR1 is SEHNR, CDR2 FQNEAQ, per germline (reference sequence). The CDR3 has 12 amino acids. V was clipped by 11 bases and J by 6 bases, with 16 bases between them. The CDR3 loop is CAAGPQKAEAFF. DNA for the CDR3: TGTGCCGCGGGCCCTCAAAAGGCTGAAGCTTTCTTT.

The chain employs TRBV5-8 and TRBJ2-1; the match to TRBD2 covers 7 bases. The V gene end was trimmed by 1 base and the J gene end by 2 bases; junction bases not matched to a gene: 9. CDR1 SGHTS and CDR2 YDEGEE come from the germline V gene. The CDR3 runs 17 residues. CDR3 coding DNA: TGTGCCAGCAGCTTGAGATGGGGGGGAGGCGCCTACAATGAGCAGTTCTTC. Its protein product is CASSLRWGGGAYNEQFF. Looking up the rest from reference TRBV5-8 and TRBJ2-1 gives the full variable domain: EAGVTQSPTHLIKTRGQQATLRCSPISGHTSVYWYQQALGLGLQFLLWYDEGEERNRGNFPPRFSGRQFPNYSSELNVNALELEDSALYLCASSLRWGGGAYNEQFFGPGTRLTVL.

This chain links TRBV18 with TRBJ1-1; tentatively, D is TRBD1 (5 bases). V shed 5 bases and J shed 1 base, with 8 bases lying between them. The CDR3 is 13 amino acids. Germline loops: CDR1 KGHSH, CDR2 LQKENI. CDR3 nucleotides: TGTGCCAGCTCATCGGGGCCGAACACTGAAGCTTTCTTT. Residues: CASSSGPNTEAFF.

This clone was detected only a few times. The rearrangement links TRBV9 to TRBJ1-1; weak D call: TRBD1 (5 bases). This CDR3 comprises 15 residues. Per the germline V gene, CDR1 is SGDLS and CDR2 is YYNGEE. V shed 4 bases and J shed 1 base, with 14 bases lying between them. The CDR3 DNA sequence: TGTGCCAGCAGCACCCACATGGGGGGGAACACTGAAGCTTTCTTT. The encoded protein is CASSTHMGGNTEAFF.

The chain has TRBV7-9 and TRBJ2-3, with 8 bases lining up with TRBD2. This CDR3 contains 15 residues. The germline V gene encodes CDR1 SEHNR and CDR2 FQNEAQ (reference sequence). V shed 4 bases, J shed 6 bases, and the junction held 9 bases outside the gene matches. CDR3 sequence: CASSYPAGGVDTQYF. Here the CDR3 DNA reads TGTGCCAGCAGCTACCCGGCGGGGGGAGTGGATACGCAGTATTTT.

This clone was observed a single time. The V and J genes are TRBV6-5 and TRBJ1-1; D perhaps matches TRBD1 (5 bases). This CDR3 is 13 amino acids long. Germline-derived CDR1 and CDR2 are MNHEY and SVGAGI. The V end was cut by 7 bases, the J end by 6 bases, with 15 bases between. CDR3 in DNA: TGTGCCAGCATCCCCCGTCGGGGCCCTGAAGCTTTCTTT. Translation: CASIPRRGPEAFF.

V is TRBV12-3 or TRBV12-4 and J is TRBJ1-4, with D uncertain. This CDR3 has 12 residues. V lost 1 base and J 10 bases, leaving 7 bases between the germline ends. CDR3 sequence: CASSLGAVKLFF. Written as DNA, the CDR3 is TGTGCCAGCAGTTTAGGGGCAGTAAAACTGTTTTTT.

The genes are TRBV11-3 and TRBJ1-4; 11 bases fit TRBD1. V shed 3 bases, J shed 7 bases, and the junction held 1 base outside the gene matches. The CDR3 has 14 residues. CDR1 SGHNT and CDR2 YENEEA come from the germline V gene. The CDR3 region has the DNA TGTGCCAGCAGCTTTGGGACAGGGGGTGAAAAACTGTTTTTT. This codes for CASSFGTGGEKLFF.

The gene calls are TRBV28 and TRBJ1-2, with TRBD1 as a possible D gene (6 bases). Germline values: CDR1 MDHEN, CDR2 SYDVKM. The CDR3 totals 14 residues. The germline V and J ends were trimmed by 2 bases and 1 base, with 8 bases remaining between them. The CDR3 DNA is TGTGCCAGCAGTTTACCACAGGGTAACTATGGCTACACCTTC. Translating gives CASSLPQGNYGYTF.

The chain has TRBV2 and TRBJ2-2, with a weak D call TRBD2 (6 bases). The CDR3 contains 14 residues. The germline V and J ends were trimmed by 7 bases and 5 bases, with 14 bases remaining between them. CDR1 SNHLY and CDR2 FYNNEI come from the germline V gene. Here the CDR3 DNA reads TGTGCCAGCACCTCAGTGGGAGGTACCGGGGAGCTGTTTTTT. Residues: CASTSVGGTGELFF.

This clone was detected only once. This chain links TRBV5-1 with TRBJ2-1; 12 bases fit TRBD1. J gave up 6 bases and V 4 bases, and 11 bases lay outside the gene matches. Germline CDR1 and CDR2: SGHRS and YFSETQ. This CDR3 is 17 amino acids long. CDR3 loop: CASSMGQGAHLRNEQFF. The DNA of the CDR3 is TGCGCCAGCAGCATGGGACAGGGGGCTCACCTCCGCAATGAGCAGTTCTTC.

This rearrangement joins TRBV6-2 or TRBV6-3 to TRBJ1-4, with TRBD1 identical over 9 bases. CDR3 size: 16 residues. Germline CDR1 MNHEY, CDR2 SVGEGT. J lost 7 bases, V lost 6 bases, and 12 bases had no gene match. The CDR3 bases are TGTGCCAGCAGCTCCGAGTCGGGGACAGGGACTGAAAAACTGTTTTTT. Protein sequence: CASSSESGTGTEKLFF.